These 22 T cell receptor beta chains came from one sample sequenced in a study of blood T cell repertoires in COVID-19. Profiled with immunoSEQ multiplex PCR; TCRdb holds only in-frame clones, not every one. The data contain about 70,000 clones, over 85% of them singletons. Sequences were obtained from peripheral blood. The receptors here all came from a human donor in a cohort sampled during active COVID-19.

The CDR3 loop reads CASSQDGSGMGQFF. CDR3 bases: TGTGCCAGCAGCCAAGACGGAAGCGGGATGGGGCAGTTCTTC. The chain links TRBV3-1 (or the pseudogene TRBV3-2) to TRBJ2-1; 7 bases match TRBD2. Per the germline V gene, CDR1 is LGHDT and CDR2 is YNNKEL (reference sequence). Losses at the gene ends were 0 bases for V and 12 bases for J; bases not matched to a gene: 8. The CDR3 extends over 14 amino acids.

CDR3 amino acids: CASSLSAVNYGYTF. CDR3 bases: TGTGCCAGCAGCTTATCGGCGGTTAACTATGGCTACACCTTC. This chain connects TRBV7-2 to TRBJ1-2; no firm D call. The CDR3 covers 14 residues. CDR1 and CDR2 (germline): SGHTA, FQGNSA. V was cut by 2 bases and J by 1 base, with 8 bases left in between.

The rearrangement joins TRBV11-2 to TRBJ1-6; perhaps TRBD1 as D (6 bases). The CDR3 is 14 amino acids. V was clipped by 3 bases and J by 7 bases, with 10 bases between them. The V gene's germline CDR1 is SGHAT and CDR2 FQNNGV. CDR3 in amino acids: CASSLGAVNSPLHF. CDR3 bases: TGTGCCAGCAGCTTGGGGGCGGTGAATTCACCCCTCCACTTT. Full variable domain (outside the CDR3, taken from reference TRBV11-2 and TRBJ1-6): EAGVAQSPRYKIIEKRQSVAFWCNPISGHATLYWYQQILGQGPKLLIQFQNNGVVDDSQLPKDRFSAERLKGVDSTLKIQPAKLEDSAVYLCASSLGAVNSPLHFGNGTRLTVT.

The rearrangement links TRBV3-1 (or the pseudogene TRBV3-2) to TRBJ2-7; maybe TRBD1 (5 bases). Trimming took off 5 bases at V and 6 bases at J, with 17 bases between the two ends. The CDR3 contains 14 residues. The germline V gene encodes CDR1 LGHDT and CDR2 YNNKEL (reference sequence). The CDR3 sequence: CASSESKGLFEQYF. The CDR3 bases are TGTGCCAGCAGCGAGTCCAAGGGGCTCTTCGAGCAGTACTTC.

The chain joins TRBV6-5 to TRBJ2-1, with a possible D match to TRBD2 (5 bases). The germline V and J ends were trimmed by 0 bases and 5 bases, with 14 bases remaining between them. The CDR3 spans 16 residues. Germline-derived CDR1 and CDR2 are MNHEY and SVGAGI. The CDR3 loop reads CASSYSSFEGDNEQFF. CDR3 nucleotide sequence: TGTGCCAGCAGTTACTCGAGTTTTGAGGGAGACAATGAGCAGTTCTTC.

The CDR3 loop reads CASSLQQGAREQYF. The CDR3 DNA is TGTGCCAGCAGCTTACAACAGGGGGCGAGAGAGCAGTACTTC. The chain has TRBV5-4 and TRBJ2-7; 9 bases map to TRBD1. The trim removed 2 bases at V and 7 bases at J, leaving 7 bases unmatched. Per germline, CDR1 SGHNT and CDR2 YYREEE (reference sequence). The CDR3 runs to 14 residues.

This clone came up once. CDR3 in DNA: TGTGCCAGCAGCTCTAGCGGGAGTACCGACGAGCAGTACTTC. This translates into CASSSSGSTDEQYF. The chain has TRBV7-3 and TRBJ2-7, with 10 bases identical to TRBD2. Germline lookup yields CDR1 SGHTA and CDR2 FQGTGA. CDR3 length: 14 amino acids. With 4 bases clipped from V and 5 bases from J, the junction kept 5 bases outside the gene matches.

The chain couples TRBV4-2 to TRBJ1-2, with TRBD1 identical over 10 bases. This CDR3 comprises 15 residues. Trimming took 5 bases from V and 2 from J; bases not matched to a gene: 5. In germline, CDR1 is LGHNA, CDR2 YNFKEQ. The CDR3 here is CASSKGQGGNYGYTF. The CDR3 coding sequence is TGTGCCAGCAGCAAAGGACAGGGGGGGAACTATGGCTACACCTTC.

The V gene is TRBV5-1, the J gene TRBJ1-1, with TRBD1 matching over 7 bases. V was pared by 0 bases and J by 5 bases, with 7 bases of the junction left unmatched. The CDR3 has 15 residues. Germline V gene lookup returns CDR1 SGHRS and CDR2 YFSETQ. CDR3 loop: CASSLDAGGQTEAFF. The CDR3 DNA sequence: TGCGCCAGCAGCTTGGATGCAGGGGGGCAAACTGAAGCTTTCTTT.

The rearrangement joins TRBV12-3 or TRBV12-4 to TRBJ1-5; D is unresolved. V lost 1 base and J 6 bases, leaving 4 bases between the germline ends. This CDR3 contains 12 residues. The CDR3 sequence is CASSLVLQPQHF. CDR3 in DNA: TGTGCCAGCAGTTTAGTTCTTCAGCCCCAGCATTTT.

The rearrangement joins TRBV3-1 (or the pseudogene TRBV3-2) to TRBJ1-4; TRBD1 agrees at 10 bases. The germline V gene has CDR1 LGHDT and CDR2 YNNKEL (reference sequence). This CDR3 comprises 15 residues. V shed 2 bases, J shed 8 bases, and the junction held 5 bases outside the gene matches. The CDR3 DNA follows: TGTGCCAGCAGCCAATGGGGACAGGGGAGGGAAAAACTGTTTTTT. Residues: CASSQWGQGREKLFF.

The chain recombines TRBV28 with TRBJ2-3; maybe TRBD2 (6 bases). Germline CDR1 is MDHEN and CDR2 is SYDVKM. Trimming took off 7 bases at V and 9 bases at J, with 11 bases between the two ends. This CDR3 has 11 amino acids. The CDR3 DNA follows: TGTGCCAGCAACTCGGGGGTAACGCAGTATTTT. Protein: CASNSGVTQYF. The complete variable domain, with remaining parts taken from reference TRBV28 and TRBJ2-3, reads DVKVTQSSRYLVKRTGEKVFLECVQDMDHENMFWYRQDPGLGLRLIYFSYDVKMKEKGDIPEGYSVSREKKERFSLILESASTNQTSMYLCASNSGVTQYFGPGTRLTVL.

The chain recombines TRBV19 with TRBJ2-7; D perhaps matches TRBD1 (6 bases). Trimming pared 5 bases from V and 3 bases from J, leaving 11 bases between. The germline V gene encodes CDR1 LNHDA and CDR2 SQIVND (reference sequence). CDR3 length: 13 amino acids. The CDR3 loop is CASSFGTYYEQYF. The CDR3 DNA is TGTGCCAGTAGTTTCGGGACATACTACGAGCAGTACTTC.

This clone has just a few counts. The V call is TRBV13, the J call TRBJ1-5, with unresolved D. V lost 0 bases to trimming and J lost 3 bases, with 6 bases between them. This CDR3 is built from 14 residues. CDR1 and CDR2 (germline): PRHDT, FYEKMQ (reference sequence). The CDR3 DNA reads TGTGCCAGCAGCTTAGGACGGTCCAATCAGCCCCAGCATTTT. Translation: CASSLGRSNQPQHF.

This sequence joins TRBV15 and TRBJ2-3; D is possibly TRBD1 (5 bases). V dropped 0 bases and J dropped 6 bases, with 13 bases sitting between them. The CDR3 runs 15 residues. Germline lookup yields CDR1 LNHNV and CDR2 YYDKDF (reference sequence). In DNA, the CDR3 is TGTGCCACCAGCAGAGATCTCAGGGTGGGCGATACGCAGTATTTT. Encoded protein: CATSRDLRVGDTQYF.

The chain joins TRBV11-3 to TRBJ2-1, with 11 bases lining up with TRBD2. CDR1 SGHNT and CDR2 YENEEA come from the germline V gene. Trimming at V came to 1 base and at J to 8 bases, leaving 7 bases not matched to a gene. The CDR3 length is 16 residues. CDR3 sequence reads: CASSLGRLAGTHEQFF. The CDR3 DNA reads TGTGCCAGCAGCTTAGGCCGACTAGCGGGGACGCATGAGCAGTTCTTC.

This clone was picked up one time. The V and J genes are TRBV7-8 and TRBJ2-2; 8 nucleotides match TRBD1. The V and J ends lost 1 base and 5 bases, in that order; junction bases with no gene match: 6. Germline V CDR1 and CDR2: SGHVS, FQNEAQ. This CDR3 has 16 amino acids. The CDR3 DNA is TGTGCCAGCAGCTTAGACAGGGGGGAAAGGACCGGGGAGCTGTTTTTT. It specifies CASSLDRGERTGELFF. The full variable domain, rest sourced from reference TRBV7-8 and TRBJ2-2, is GAGVSQSPRYKVAKRGQDVALRCDPISGHVSLFWYQQALGQGPEFLTYFQNEAQLDKSGLPSDRFFAERPEGSVSTLKIQRTQQEDSAVYLCASSLDRGERTGELFFGEGSRLTVL.

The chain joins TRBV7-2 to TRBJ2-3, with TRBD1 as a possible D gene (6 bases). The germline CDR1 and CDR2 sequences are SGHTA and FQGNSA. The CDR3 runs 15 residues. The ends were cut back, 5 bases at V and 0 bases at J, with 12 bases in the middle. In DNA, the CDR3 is TGTGCCAGCAGCCGGGACACCGCAAGCACAGATACGCAGTATTTT. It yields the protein CASSRDTASTDTQYF.

This CDR3 reads CASSLAGRRSEQFF. CDR3 coding DNA: TGTGCCAGCAGCTTAGCGGGGAGGAGGAGTGAGCAGTTCTTC. The chain recombines TRBV7-2 with TRBJ2-1, with D possibly matching TRBD2 (6 bases). CDR1 and CDR2 (germline): SGHTA, FQGNSA. Trimming shortened V by 0 bases and J by 9 bases, and 12 bases separated the two germline ends. This CDR3 region has 14 residues.

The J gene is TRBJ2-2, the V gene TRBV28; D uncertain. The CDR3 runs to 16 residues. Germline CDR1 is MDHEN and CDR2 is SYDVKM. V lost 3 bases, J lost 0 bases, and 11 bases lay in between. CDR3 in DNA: TGTGCCAGCAGTTTTCCCGGGTCTCCGAACACCGGGGAGCTGTTTTTT. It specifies CASSFPGSPNTGELFF.

CDR3 residues: CASSLMPDTDTQYF. The DNA for the CDR3 is TGTGCCAGCAGCTTAATGCCAGACACAGATACGCAGTATTTT. This chain links TRBV7-2 with TRBJ2-3; D not certain. The CDR3 consists of 14 residues. V was clipped by 2 bases and J by 2 bases, with 8 bases between them. CDR1 and CDR2 from the germline V gene are SGHTA and FQGNSA.

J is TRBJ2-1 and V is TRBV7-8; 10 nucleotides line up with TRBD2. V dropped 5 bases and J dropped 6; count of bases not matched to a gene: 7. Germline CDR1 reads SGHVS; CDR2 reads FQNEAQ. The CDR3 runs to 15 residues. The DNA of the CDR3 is TGTGCCAGCAGCAGGGCTAGCGGGAGTTTCAATGAGCAGTTCTTC. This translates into CASSRASGSFNEQFF.